The rows below give T cell receptor beta chains drawn from one sample of a study of beta chain features in type 1 diabetes. Assay used: immunoSEQ multiplex PCR; TCRdb lists only in-frame clones, some missing. The sample carries approximately 250,000 clones, over 8.5% recorded once. Input material: naive CD4+ T cells from blood. Receptor source: a woman under 30 in good health. CDR3s include the opening cysteine and the closing phenylalanine or tryptophan. D genes are given only for firm matches.

CDR3: CSVLGGRDSMNTEAFF
D: TRBD1
V: TRBV29-1
J: TRBJ1-1

CDR3: CASSLDPHKTASEQFF
D: NA
V: TRBV11-2
J: TRBJ2-1

CDR3: CASEDKGSYEQYF
D: NA
V: TRBV10-2
J: TRBJ2-7

CDR3: CASSTGLAETQYF
D: TRBD2
V: TRBV5-1
J: TRBJ2-5

CDR3: CASSFGQGLTDTQYF
D: NA
V: TRBV28
J: TRBJ2-3

CDR3: CASSLVSRLAEQYF
D: NA
V: TRBV7-2
J: TRBJ2-7

CDR3: CAWMQVNTEAFF
D: NA
V: TRBV30
J: TRBJ1-1

CDR3: CARQGAGELFF
D: TRBD1
V: TRBV30
J: TRBJ2-2

CDR3: CASSRTGLHEQYF
D: TRBD1
V: TRBV25-1
J: TRBJ2-7

CDR3: CAWRGGDRVYRGYTF
D: TRBD1
V: TRBV30
J: TRBJ1-2

CDR3: CASSLMRGSPLHF
D: NA
V: TRBV6-5
J: TRBJ1-6

CDR3: CASSTRPDTGELFF
D: NA
V: TRBV7-8
J: TRBJ2-2

CDR3: CASSFSGRNQETQYF
D: TRBD2
V: TRBV6-6
J: TRBJ2-5

CDR3: CARPGGSNEAFF
D: TRBD1
V: TRBV13
J: TRBJ1-1

CDR3: CASSLGDRGLETQYF
D: TRBD1
V: TRBV11-2
J: TRBJ2-5

CDR3: CASSSREARDTQYF
D: TRBD2
V: TRBV6-1
J: TRBJ2-3

CDR3: CAWSTGGGQYF
D: NA
V: TRBV30
J: TRBJ2-7

CDR3: CASSLGDSLNTEAFF
D: TRBD1
V: TRBV5-1
J: TRBJ1-1

CDR3: CASSQVGGPLEETQYF
D: NA
V: TRBV4-2
J: TRBJ2-5

CDR3: CASSLNQGVGELFF
D: NA
V: TRBV7-8
J: TRBJ2-2

CDR3: CASSFSSGSGGTGELFF
D: TRBD2
V: TRBV5-4
J: TRBJ2-2

CDR3: CASSLLSLYNEQFF
D: NA
V: TRBV5-1
J: TRBJ2-1

CDR3: CASSSRRLAGADTQYF
D: TRBD2
V: TRBV7-9
J: TRBJ2-3

CDR3: CSAQAGDGYTF
D: NA
V: TRBV20-1
J: TRBJ1-2

CDR3: CASSSAPSAGTSVGKTQYF
D: TRBD2
V: TRBV5-1
J: TRBJ2-5

CDR3: CASSPPSVETQYF
D: NA
V: TRBV18
J: TRBJ2-5

CDR3: CASSLGLAAQETQYF
D: TRBD2
V: TRBV7-2
J: TRBJ2-5

CDR3: CASSLQGNTEAFF
D: NA
V: TRBV5-6
J: TRBJ1-1

CDR3: CASSRSGTRTDTQYF
D: TRBD2
V: TRBV7-9
J: TRBJ2-3

CDR3: CASSQGQGGTYNSPLHF
D: NA
V: TRBV7-9
J: TRBJ1-6

CDR3: CATSRDGQRGDTQYF
D: TRBD2
V: TRBV15
J: TRBJ2-3

CDR3: CASSIERGGQPQHF
D: NA
V: TRBV19
J: TRBJ1-5

CDR3: CASSLVGVQADTQYF
D: NA
V: TRBV5-1
J: TRBJ2-3

CDR3: CASSVGGLAVHEQFF
D: TRBD2
V: TRBV9
J: TRBJ2-1

CDR3: CASSLTNIKSPLHF
D: NA
V: TRBV27
J: TRBJ1-6

CDR3: CASSLGALNTEAFF
D: NA
V: TRBV5-1
J: TRBJ1-1

CDR3: CASSLVPTGMEKLFF
D: NA
V: TRBV5-4
J: TRBJ1-4

CDR3: CASSPGQGKPGNTIYF
D: TRBD1
V: TRBV18
J: TRBJ1-3

CDR3: CASSPTSDEQFF
D: TRBD2
V: TRBV6-6
J: TRBJ2-1

CDR3: CAWSVKQGYTDTQYF
D: NA
V: TRBV30
J: TRBJ2-3

CDR3: CASSESVGRPKNIQYF
D: TRBD2
V: TRBV10-2
J: TRBJ2-4

CDR3: CSVDGLAGGYEQYF
D: TRBD2
V: TRBV29-1
J: TRBJ2-7

CDR3: CASSYYGAGVNEQFF
D: TRBD2
V: TRBV6-5
J: TRBJ2-1

CDR3: CASSLFASGSADTQYF
D: TRBD2
V: TRBV11-2
J: TRBJ2-3